This T cell receptor beta chain comes out of a study of T cells in localized non-small cell lung cancer (dated by TCRdb to 2018 to 2020). Describing the broader study: Comparing tumors with uninvolved tumor-adjacent lungs, the study looked at the T cell repertoires of 236 patients with early-stage NSCLC. The cohort was made up of around 250 treatment-naive NSCLC patients whose localized lung tumors had been resected. The mean age of the NSCLC patients was just over 65 years, with approximately 130 men and nearly 110 women.

At diagnosis, tumor, uninvolved tumor-adjacent lung and peripheral blood were collected and then preserved as a mix of FFPE and fresh-frozen material. For TCR repertoire profiling, blood samples were analyzed in the form of peripheral blood mononuclear cells. CDR1 and CDR2 are drawn from the germline V gene (reference sequence): LNHDA, SQIVND. Trimming costs V 2 bases and J 3 bases, and their ends lie 10 bases apart. Measured from the cysteine to the phenylalanine, the CDR3 is 14 residues long. The only DNA kept is the CDR3, 42 bases in frame from the first base. General findings and caveats noted by the study authors: Longer overall survival was associated with higher blood T cell density, whereas shorter survival was associated with higher adjacent-lung clonality. Since the design was exploratory, TCR variables were selected using unadjusted p-values with no false-discovery rate correction. Uninvolved tumor-adjacent lung showed the highest T cell clonality, higher than tumor, which suggests more focused antigenic responses in the uninvolved tumor-adjacent lung. Because multi-region tumor sequencing was not performed, intratumor heterogeneity could not be ruled out. Of the top 100 tumor clones, a median of approximately 60 were detected in paired uninvolved adjacent lung; some 28 were also among that lung's top 100.

As for this clone: The antigen it binds to is not known. Base qualities are not provided; no much larger clone lies one nucleotide away.

TCR beta CDR3 regions were sequenced from DNA using the immunoSEQ Assay. Concerning the study's data processing: T cell density was computed as TCR beta template counts normalized to usable DNA estimated by amplifying housekeeping genes. The preseqR package was used to estimate richness by extrapolating to 400,000 templates for PBMC samples and to 120,000 templates for tissue samples. Clonality was calculated as one minus Pielou's evenness. Tissue-enriched TCRs were identified through differential abundance testing performed on productive amino-acid clonotypes, with a minimum total count of 5 and an alpha of 0.1. The Jaccard Index and the Morisita Overlap Index were used to measure how much the repertoires overlapped between compartments. GLIPH grouped TCR beta CDR3s together with public tetramer-defined viral CDR3s, and a viral motif had to include at least three viral sequences and also show V-gene enrichment. Held by TCRdb, this immuneACCESS table contains in-frame sequences only and omits some clones. Under half of the omission traces to an unresolved V gene where checked; the cause of the rest is unknown. From that table come the V and J calls and clone size; the DNA was used to work out D and trimming. The sample records 35,000 to 40,000 clones, roughly 92% of which are singletons. Around 6.5% of the sample comes from the top ten.

This TCR was sampled from an older female donor with stage I lung adenocarcinoma. The receptor chain draws on TRBV19 and TRBJ1-1, and the D gene may be TRBD1, 5 bases matching. The source material was peripheral blood, sampled before any cancer treatment. CDR3 reads: CASSIPGIDTEAFF. The nucleotide sequence reads as follows: TGTGCCAGTAGTATACCAGGGATAGACACTGAAGCTTTCTTT.